The present TCR beta chain was sequenced within a study of identical twins. Overall study findings and caveats: Sharing of beta out-of-frame sequences by twins showed a weaker excess.

TCRdb analysed the 5' RACE reads with MiXCR anew, one entry per CDR3 protein. The sample contains more than 1.5 million distinct CDR3 sequences, under 35% of which appear only once. This CDR3 is 13 amino acids long. The V end lost 5 bases, the J end lost 8 bases, and 13 bases lay between the germline ends. Looked up from germline, CDR1 is DFQATT and CDR2 is SNEGSKA (reference sequence). Regarding this clonotype: Its antigen is not identified.

This TCR was recovered from a newborn girl in good health. The specimen was cord blood. This chain uses TRBV20-1 with TRBJ1-6; TRBD1 is a possible D gene (5 bases). The CDR3 is CSASGRFDSPLHF. CDR3 DNA: TGCAGTGCTTCGGGACGATTTGATTCACCCCTCCACTTT.